This section outlines one T cell receptor beta chain sequence together with its context. Some clones are missing from TCRdb's copy, which holds only in-frame ones; the method was immunoSEQ multiplex PCR. This table holds more than 95,000 clones, about 81% found once. The data were obtained in a study of blood T cell repertoires in COVID-19. The overall study: The cDNA or gDNA used as material had been derived from T cells, B-cell-depleted T cells, or PBMCs.

Trimming took 4 bases from V and 6 from J, leaving 8 bases between them. Germline values: CDR1 SGDLS, CDR2 YYNGEE. The CDR3 runs to 12 residues. Sequencing used peripheral blood. This clonotype originated in a man between 60 and 75 years old with acute or convalescent COVID-19. The V and J genes are TRBV9 and TRBJ1-5; D uncertain. The DNA of the CDR3 is TGTGCCAGCAGCATGGGAGGTCAGCCCCAGCATTTT. This codes for CASSMGGQPQHF.